This TCR beta chain was profiled in a study of shared clonotypes between healthy human individuals. CDR1 is MNHEY, CDR2 SMNVEV, per germline (reference sequence). V was trimmed by 2 bases and J by 4 bases, leaving 9 bases between them. The CDR3 covers 14 residues. This clone was seen only a few times. Its antigen remains unknown. Whole-study results and caveats: The study found lower generation probabilities in non-shared clonotypes than in those shared by all four donors. A handful of donors shared around 5.2% of their naive CD4 clonotypes.

Every immunoSEQ plate was one replicate of a subset's evenly spread DNA. Assay: immunoSEQ multiplex PCR; the TCRdb copy retains only in-frame clones and omits some. The table lists roughly 2.2 million clones, just over 90% of them singletons, with 0.39% in the top ten. V gene TRBV27 combines with J gene TRBJ1-5; D unclear. Sample: naive CD4+ T cells from PBMCs. Subset meaning: CD45RA+ positively selected. The sequence came from a man younger than 35 in good health. Some clones in this sample may be carry-over from other donors' samples. CDR3 DNA: TGTGCCAGCAGTTTAGGAGGGAAGAATCAGCCCCAGCATTTT. Encoded protein: CASSLGGKNQPQHF.